This T cell receptor (beta chain) derives from a study of blood T cell repertoires in COVID-19. The CDR3 runs 15 residues. From germline, CDR1 is GTSNPN and CDR2 SVGIG (reference sequence). V lost 2 bases and J lost 0, with 11 bases in between. Clones were read by immunoSEQ multiplex PCR, and TCRdb kept only the in-frame ones, dropping some. This sample yields a few hundred thousand clones, of which 70% to 90% are seen a single time; approximately 5% belongs to the top ten. Sequenced: PBMCs or T cells enriched from blood (not recorded which). The clonotype originates from a woman aged 25-40 years who had recovered from COVID-19. This chain links TRBV30 with TRBJ1-3, with D possibly TRBD1 on 5 matching bases. CDR3 DNA: TGTGCCTGGAGTTCCTATCAGGGCTCTGGAAACACCATATATTTT. As protein: CAWSSYQGSGNTIYF.